This is a list of T cell receptor beta chains from one sample in a study of control samples from healthy donors and cancer patients. Assay used: immunoSEQ multiplex PCR; TCRdb lists only in-frame clones, some missing. The sample includes some 150,000 clones, around 91% of them seen just once. The sample taken for sequencing was blood. The receptor source for this set is a woman younger than 45 in good health. Each CDR3 is given with its conserved first and last residue. The D gene is left open where the match is weak. Size values are once, few and many counts, or a class for expanded clones, and some rows have none.

TRBV24-1	-	TRBJ2-7	TRBD1	TGTGCCACCAGTAAACAGGGGGGCGACGAGCAGTACTTC	CATSKQGGDEQYF
TRBV6-2/TRBV6-3	-	TRBJ2-1	-	TGTGCCAGCAGTGGGACACCTTACAATGAGCAGTTCTTC	CASSGTPYNEQFF
TRBV28	-	TRBJ1-3	-	TGTGCCAGCGGACCCTCTGGAAACACCATATATTTT	CASGPSGNTIYF
TRBV19	-	TRBJ1-2	-	TGTGCCAGTAGTGAGGCCCTCTATGGCTACACCTTC	CASSEALYGYTF
TRBV5-5	-	TRBJ1-5	TRBD1	TGTGCCAGCAGCTTGGCCGAGGACAGGGGTCTTCAGCCCCAGCATTTT	CASSLAEDRGLQPQHF
TRBV19	-	TRBJ2-3	TRBD1	TGTGCCAGTAGTAGGACAGGGGAGGGCACAGATACGCAGTATTTT	CASSRTGEGTDTQYF
TRBV27	-	TRBJ2-2	TRBD2	TGTGCCAGCAGTTGGGCGGGAGCGGGCACCGGGGAGCTGTTTTTT	CASSWAGAGTGELFF
TRBV6-2/TRBV6-3	-	TRBJ1-1	TRBD1	TGTGCCAGCAGTTCCTCCGGTACAGGGGGGACTGAAGCTTTCTTT	CASSSSGTGGTEAFF
TRBV4-1	-	TRBJ2-7	TRBD1	TGCGCCAGCAGCCAAGATATGGGACAGGGTTACGAGCAGTACTTC	CASSQDMGQGYEQYF
TRBV3-1/TRBV3-2	-	TRBJ1-2	-	TGTGCCAGCAGCCGACAGAACTATGGCTACACCTTC	CASSRQNYGYTF
TRBV27	once	TRBJ1-5	TRBD1	TGTGCCAGCAGAATGGGGACAGCTAGCAATCAGCCCCAGCATTTT	CASRMGTASNQPQHF
TRBV5-6	-	TRBJ2-3	-	TGTGCCAGCAGCTTAGGGGGGGCCCCCACAGATACGCAGTATTTT	CASSLGGAPTDTQYF
TRBV6-5	-	TRBJ1-2	-	TGTGCCACCAGAAAGGTGGGCTACACCTTC	CATRKVGYTF
TRBV12-3/TRBV12-4	-	TRBJ2-2	-	TGTGCCAGCAGTTTCATGGACACCGGGGAGCTGTTTTTT	CASSFMDTGELFF
TRBV5-1	-	TRBJ2-3	TRBD2	TGCGCCAGCAGCCCGGGACTAGCGGGGGGACCTACACTCACAGATACGCAGTATTTT	CASSPGLAGGPTLTDTQYF
TRBV21-1	-	TRBJ2-3	-	TGTGCCAGCAGCAAACGGAGGGGGACCTCAGATACGCAGTATTTT	CASSKRRGTSDTQYF
TRBV18	-	TRBJ1-1	-	TGTGCCAGCTCACCATCCACAATCACTGAAGCTTTCTTT	CASSPSTITEAFF
TRBV7-2	medium-sized	TRBJ2-7	-	TGTGCCAGCAGCTTAGGACAGCTCTACGAGCAGTACTTC	CASSLGQLYEQYF
TRBV7-2	-	TRBJ1-1	-	TGTGCCAGCAGCTTAGTGTGGAACACTGAAGCTTTCTTT	CASSLVWNTEAFF
TRBV5-1	few	TRBJ2-7	TRBD2	TGCGCCAGCAGCCCGGGACTAGCGGGAGCTTTTTACGAGCAGTACTTC	CASSPGLAGAFYEQYF
TRBV9	-	TRBJ1-1	-	TGTGCCAGCAGCGTTTCAGGGATCATGAACACTGAAGCTTTCTTT	CASSVSGIMNTEAFF
TRBV11-2	once	TRBJ1-1	-	TGTGCCAGCAGAAAGGGGGTGAACACTGAAGCTTTCTTT	CASRKGVNTEAFF
TRBV7-3	-	TRBJ1-2	TRBD1	TGTGCCAGCAGCCCCGGGACAGGGGTTGGCTACACCTTC	CASSPGTGVGYTF
TRBV5-1	-	TRBJ2-5	TRBD2	TGCGCCAGCAGCTTGGGGCGGAGCGGGGGGGTAGAGACCCAGTACTTC	CASSLGRSGGVETQYF
TRBV10-3	-	TRBJ2-5	TRBD1	TGTGCCATCAGTGACAGGGGGCGCGAGCAAGAGACCCAGTACTTC	CAISDRGREQETQYF
TRBV4-3	few	TRBJ1-6	TRBD1	TGCGCCAGCAGGGATTCGGACAGGGATAATTCACCCCTCCACTTT	CASRDSDRDNSPLHF
TRBV7-9	once	TRBJ1-2	-	TGTGCCAGCAGCTTATCCTATGGCTACACCTTC	CASSLSYGYTF
TRBV30	-	TRBJ1-5	-	TGTGCCTGGAGTGTGCGAGGCCAGCCCCAGCATTTT	CAWSVRGQPQHF
TRBV4-1	-	TRBJ2-5	TRBD2	TGCGCCAGCAGCCCCGACAGGGGGACTAGCGGTCAAGAGACCCAGTACTTC	CASSPDRGTSGQETQYF
TRBV5-6	-	TRBJ2-7	-	TGTGCCAGCAGCTTTGGCGCCTCCTACGAGCAGTACTTC	CASSFGASYEQYF
TRBV5-6	-	TRBJ2-7	-	TGTGCCAGCAGCTCGGGACTGAGCTCCTACGAGCAGTACTTC	CASSSGLSSYEQYF
TRBV19	-	TRBJ1-2	TRBD1	TGTGCCAGTAGTGGATACAGGGGGCGCGGGTCAACTAACTATGGCTACACCTTC	CASSGYRGRGSTNYGYTF
TRBV3-1/TRBV3-2	-	TRBJ1-2	-	TGTGCCAGCAGCCAATTACAGGGTGGCTACACCTTC	CASSQLQGGYTF
TRBV3-1/TRBV3-2	-	TRBJ2-4	-	TGTGCCAGCAGCCAAGCGAAGGGGGCCAAAAACATTCAGTACTTC	CASSQAKGAKNIQYF
TRBV30	-	TRBJ2-5	-	TGTGCCTGGACAGCAACGAACCAAGAGACCCAGTACTTC	CAWTATNQETQYF
TRBV18	-	TRBJ2-1	-	TGTGCCAGCTCACCGCAAGGGTCCTACAATGAGCAGTTCTTC	CASSPQGSYNEQFF
TRBV12-1	-	TRBJ2-7	-	TGTGCCAGCAGCGACCCGGGACAGGGACACTACGAGCAGTACTTC	CASSDPGQGHYEQYF
TRBV15	-	TRBJ1-4	-	TGTGCCACCAGCAGAGATTTCCAAACTAATGAAAAACTGTTTTTT	CATSRDFQTNEKLFF
TRBV18	-	TRBJ1-6	TRBD1	TGTGCCAGCTCAAGAGGGACAGGGGGGGTTTCACCCCTCCACTTT	CASSRGTGGVSPLHF
TRBV18	-	TRBJ2-3	-	TGTGCCAGCTCAATCCGTGGGGGACCCACAGATACGCAGTATTTT	CASSIRGGPTDTQYF
TRBV3-1/TRBV3-2	-	TRBJ2-7	-	TGTGCCAGCAGCCAAGATCTCGACCTCGAGCAGTACTTC	CASSQDLDLEQYF
TRBV19	once	TRBJ2-1	TRBD2	TGTGCCAGTAGTATAGGGACTAGCGGGAGCGATGAGCAGTTCTTC	CASSIGTSGSDEQFF
TRBV24-1	-	TRBJ2-1	TRBD1	TGTGCCACCAGTGATTCTGGGGACAGCTCCTACAATGAGCAGTTCTTC	CATSDSGDSSYNEQFF
TRBV28	few	TRBJ1-2	-	TGTGCCAGCAGTTGGCAGGGCTATGGCTACACCTTC	CASSWQGYGYTF
TRBV5-1	-	TRBJ1-5	-	TGCGCCAGCAGCTTGGCCGGCAGGGAGAATCAGCCCCAGCATTTT	CASSLAGRENQPQHF
TRBV12-3/TRBV12-4	few	TRBJ2-7	-	TGTGCCAGCAGTTACTCCCGCTACGAGCAGTACTTC	CASSYSRYEQYF